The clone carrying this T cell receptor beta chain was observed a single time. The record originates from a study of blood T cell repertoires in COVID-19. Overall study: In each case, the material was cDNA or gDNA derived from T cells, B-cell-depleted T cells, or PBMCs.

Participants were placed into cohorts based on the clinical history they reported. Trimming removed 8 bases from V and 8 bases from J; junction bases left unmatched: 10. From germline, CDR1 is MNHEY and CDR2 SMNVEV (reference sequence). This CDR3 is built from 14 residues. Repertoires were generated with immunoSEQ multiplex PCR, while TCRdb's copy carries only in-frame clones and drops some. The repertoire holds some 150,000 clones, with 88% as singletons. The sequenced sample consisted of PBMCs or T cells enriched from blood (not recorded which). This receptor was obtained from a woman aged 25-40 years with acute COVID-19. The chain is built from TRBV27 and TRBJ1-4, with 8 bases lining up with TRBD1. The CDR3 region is CASSNRGFGEKLFF. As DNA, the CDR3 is TGTGCCAGCTCTAACAGGGGGTTTGGCGAAAAACTGTTTTTT.